This passage covers 18 T cell receptor beta chains from one sample sequenced in a study of memory B cells and T cells in multiple sclerosis. Separate sequencing covered autoproliferating (CFSE-dim) and non-proliferating (CFSE-high) T cells from stimulus-free culture. Replicate wells were pooled after 7 days of stimulus-free culture of fewer than 65 million CFSE-labeled PBMCs. The table came from immunoSEQ multiplex PCR; TCRdb's copy has only in-frame clones and leaves some out. There are some 48,000 clones in the sample; more than 65% occur only once, and 0.9% to 1.4% lies in the top ten. No antigen is known for these receptors. Sequencing was carried out using PBMCs from blood kept in culture. These receptors came from a human donor with multiple sclerosis.

The V gene is TRBV19, the J gene TRBJ1-1, with D perhaps TRBD1 (6 bases). Germline CDR1 reads LNHDA; CDR2 reads SQIVND (reference sequence). CDR3 size: 15 residues. Trimming stripped 3 bases from V and 6 bases from J, with 17 bases between. The CDR3 nucleotides are TGTGCCAGTAGTATTCCGGGGGGCTTTGTCGCTGAAGCTTTCTTT. Translation gives CASSIPGGFVAEAFF. Variable domain in full (rest from reference TRBV19 and TRBJ1-1): DGGITQSPKYLFRKEGQNVTLSCEQNLNHDAMYWYRQDPGQGLRLIYYSQIVNDFQKGDIAEGYSVSREKKESFPLTVTSAQKNPTAFYLCASSIPGGFVAEAFFGQGTRLTVV.

The chain carries TRBV29-1 and TRBJ1-1; D uncertain. Trimming removed 0 bases at V and 5 bases at J, with 7 bases between. The CDR3 has 12 amino acids. Germline lookup yields CDR1 SQVTM and CDR2 ANQGSEA. The CDR3 protein is CSVEDLGTEAFF. The CDR3 nucleotides read TGCAGCGTTGAAGATCTGGGAACTGAAGCTTTCTTT.

CDR3 nucleotides: TGCGCCAGCAGCCAGGGGCGCGCTAGCGGGGGCACAGATACGCAGTATTTT. This encodes CASSQGRASGGTDTQYF. The rearrangement joins TRBV4-1 to TRBJ2-3; 9 bases align to TRBD2. V trimming: 3 bases; J trimming: 1 base; junction bases outside the gene matches: 8. Germline V gene lookup returns CDR1 MGHRA and CDR2 YSYEKL. CDR3 size: 17 residues.

This clone has a single count. The chain couples TRBV2 to TRBJ1-5; 10 bases line up with TRBD1. Germline V CDR1 and CDR2: SNHLY, FYNNEI. The CDR3 runs to 15 residues. V shed 6 bases and J 7 bases; nucleotides not matched to a gene: 9. CDR3 region: CASSDRTGGGQPQHF. The DNA of the CDR3 is TGTGCCAGCAGCGACCGGACAGGGGGAGGGCAGCCCCAGCATTTT.

The chain links TRBV19 to TRBJ2-1; D unresolved. The CDR3 sequence is 15 residues long. Trimming stripped 3 bases from V and 5 bases from J, with 14 bases between. Looked up from germline, CDR1 is LNHDA and CDR2 is SQIVND (reference sequence). The CDR3 protein is CASSISPPAHNEQFF. The CDR3 nucleotides read TGTGCCAGTAGTATTTCGCCTCCGGCCCACAATGAGCAGTTCTTC.

V is TRBV18 and J is TRBJ1-4; D is unclear. Trimming left V 6 bases short and J 6 bases short, with 14 bases between. CDR3 length: 14 residues. The germline CDR1 and CDR2 sequences are KGHSH and LQKENI. The CDR3 protein is CASSIRGRDEKLFF. The CDR3 DNA is TGTGCCAGCTCTATTCGGGGAAGGGATGAAAAACTGTTTTTT.

The rearrangement joins TRBV11-2 to TRBJ1-4; D might be TRBD1 (5 bases). V dropped 5 bases and J dropped 8 bases, with 24 bases sitting between them. Germline CDR1 is SGHAT and CDR2 is FQNNGV. The CDR3 loop spans 17 amino acids. CDR3 amino acids: CASSHPGSVNGGEKLFF. CDR3 nucleotide sequence: TGTGCCAGCAGCCACCCCGGCTCAGTAAACGGGGGGGAAAAACTGTTTTTT.

The chain joins TRBV13 to TRBJ1-2, with D unclear. V lost 0 bases and J lost 4, with 12 bases in between. CDR3 length: 15 residues. From germline, CDR1 is PRHDT and CDR2 FYEKMQ (reference sequence). The CDR3: CASSLGIQQIYGYTF. DNA of the CDR3: TGTGCCAGCAGCTTAGGTATACAACAGATCTATGGCTACACCTTC. Combining the CDR3 with reference TRBV13 and TRBJ1-2 gives the whole variable domain AAGVIQSPRHLIKEKRETATLKCYPIPRHDTVYWYQQGPGQDPQFLISFYEKMQSDKGSIPDRFSAQQFSDYHSELNMSSLELGDSALYFCASSLGIQQIYGYTFGSGTRLTVV.

The genes are TRBV2 and TRBJ1-1; D gene unclear. The V gene lost 7 bases and the J gene lost 4 bases, with 10 bases spanning the gap. The CDR3 contains 12 residues. The V gene's germline CDR1 is SNHLY and CDR2 FYNNEI. As DNA, the CDR3 is TGTGCCAGCAAGGTGGGCGGCACTGAAGCTTTCTTT. Translated, it gives CASKVGGTEAFF.

This rearrangement joins TRBV5-4 to TRBJ1-2; D may be TRBD1 (6 bases). Deletions cut 3 bases from V and 0 bases from J, with 12 bases between. Germline lookup yields CDR1 SGHNT and CDR2 YYREEE (reference sequence). The CDR3 is made up of 15 amino acids. The CDR3 DNA reads TGTGCCAGCAGCTACCCACAGGGCTCTAACTATGGCTACACCTTC. It translates to CASSYPQGSNYGYTF.

The chain is built from TRBV19 and TRBJ1-2, with TRBD1 matching 10 bases. CDR1 LNHDA and CDR2 SQIVND come from the germline V gene (reference sequence). This CDR3 spans 15 amino acids. V lost 5 bases to trimming and J lost 4 bases; unmatched junction nucleotides: 7. The CDR3 region is CASSPDRGHPYGYTF. The CDR3 bases are TGTGCCAGTAGTCCTGACAGGGGGCACCCCTATGGCTACACCTTC.

J is TRBJ1-2 and V is TRBV19, with D unclear. Germline V CDR1 and CDR2: LNHDA, SQIVND (reference sequence). The V end was cut by 10 bases, the J end by 1 base, with 13 bases between. The CDR3 extends over 13 amino acids. The CDR3 nucleotides read TGTGCCATCTCCTCTGGAGATAACTATGGCTACACCTTC. Protein: CAISSGDNYGYTF.

This chain joins TRBV10-2 and TRBJ1-6; D is unresolved. Germline CDR1 WSHSY, CDR2 SAAADI. CDR3 length: 13 residues. V was pared by 5 bases and J by 7 bases, with 9 bases between. The DNA of the CDR3 is TGCGCCAGCAGTTTCCCGGCGAATTCACCCCTCCACTTT. Amino acid sequence: CASSFPANSPLHF.

The chain recombines TRBV5-1 with TRBJ2-5; D remains ambiguous. Between the trimmed V and J ends, which lost 0 bases and 5 bases, there was a span of 14 bases. This CDR3 is built from 15 residues. In germline, CDR1 is SGHRS, CDR2 YFSETQ. The CDR3 DNA reads TGCGCCAGCAGCTTGGGACAAGTCCCTCATGAGACCCAGTACTTC. It codes for CASSLGQVPHETQYF.

The V and J genes are TRBV2 and TRBJ2-3; no definite D call. The germline V gene has CDR1 SNHLY and CDR2 FYNNEI. V dropped 4 bases and J dropped 4 bases, with 9 bases sitting between them. The CDR3 spans 13 residues. The CDR3, as DNA: TGTGCCAGCAGTGGGAGTTACGCAGATACGCAGTATTTT. Protein: CASSGSYADTQYF.

J is TRBJ1-5 and V is TRBV19; 9 bases are a match to TRBD1. The CDR3 has 16 residues. With 4 bases clipped from V and 0 bases from J, the junction kept 4 bases outside the gene matches. In germline, CDR1 is LNHDA, CDR2 SQIVND (reference sequence). The CDR3 protein is CASSSWGQGSNQPQHF. CDR3 coding DNA: TGTGCCAGTAGTAGTTGGGGACAGGGTAGCAATCAGCCCCAGCATTTT.

The chain uses TRBV7-9 and TRBJ1-2, with 11 nucleotides matching TRBD1. This CDR3 is 15 amino acids long. CDR1 is SEHNR and CDR2 is FQNEAQ in the germline V gene (reference sequence). Trimming at V came to 1 base and at J to 6 bases, leaving 4 bases not matched to a gene. CDR3 region: CASSLGDRGRNGYTF. In DNA, the CDR3 is TGTGCCAGCAGCTTAGGGGACAGGGGGAGGAATGGCTACACCTTC.

V gene TRBV28 combines with J gene TRBJ2-1; possible D gene TRBD2, 6 bases. Germline CDR1 reads MDHEN; CDR2 reads SYDVKM. The CDR3 loop spans 15 amino acids. Trimming cost V 3 bases and J 4 bases, with 13 bases left between them. CDR3: CASSFRGSRYNEQFF. The CDR3 DNA follows: TGTGCCAGCAGTTTTCGGGGGTCTCGGTACAATGAGCAGTTCTTC.